This record looks at one T cell receptor beta chain sequence and its context. As yet, its antigen is unknown. The PCR had 60 Vbeta and 13 Jbeta primers. This table comes from immunoSEQ multiplex PCR, and its TCRdb copy is limited to in-frame clones, with some not included. The sample holds approximately 100,000 clones, about 70% seen once. This entry is derived from a study of cytomegalovirus exposure and HLA in healthy donors. General observations from the study: Usually a TCR sequence was rare, but some public TCRs were found in many donors. Per a later analysis, approximately 16,000 TCR beta sequences showed association with HLA alleles at 0.05 false discovery rate. Reports indicate that TCR beta sequences accurately predicted the HLA-A and HLA-B alleles of most subjects.

Sequencing used PBMCs. This clonotype originated in a woman in her thirties or forties in good health and CMV-seropositive.

The CDR3 loop is CASRSGTGNTGELFF. Here the CDR3 DNA reads TGTGCCAGCAGGTCCGGGACAGGGAACACCGGGGAGCTGTTTTTT. V and J are TRBV9 and TRBJ2-2; TRBD1 matches at 8 bases. Germline V gene lookup returns CDR1 SGDLS and CDR2 YYNGEE. The CDR3 extends over 15 amino acids. The V segment lost 5 bases and the J segment 1 base; nucleotides outside the gene matches: 4.